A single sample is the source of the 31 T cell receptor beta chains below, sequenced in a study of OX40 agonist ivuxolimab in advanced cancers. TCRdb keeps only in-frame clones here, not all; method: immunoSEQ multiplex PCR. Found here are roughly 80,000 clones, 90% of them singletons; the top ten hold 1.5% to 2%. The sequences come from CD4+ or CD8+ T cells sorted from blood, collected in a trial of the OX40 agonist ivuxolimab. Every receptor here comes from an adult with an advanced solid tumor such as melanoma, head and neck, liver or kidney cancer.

CDR3 region: CASSFNPPGSPLHF. The DNA for the CDR3 is TGTGCCAGCAGCTTTAACCCTCCAGGATCACCCCTCCACTTT. V is TRBV5-5 and J is TRBJ1-6; the D is unclear. CDR1 and CDR2 from the germline V gene are SGHKS and YYEKEE (reference sequence). This CDR3 has 14 residues. V was trimmed by 2 bases and J by 10 bases, leaving 13 bases between them.

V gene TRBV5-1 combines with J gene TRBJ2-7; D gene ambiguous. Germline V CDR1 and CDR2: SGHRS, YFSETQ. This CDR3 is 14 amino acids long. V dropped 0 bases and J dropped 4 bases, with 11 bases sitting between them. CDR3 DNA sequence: TGCGCCAGCAGCTTGGGGCGGTCCGGTTACGAGCAGTACTTC. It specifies CASSLGRSGYEQYF.

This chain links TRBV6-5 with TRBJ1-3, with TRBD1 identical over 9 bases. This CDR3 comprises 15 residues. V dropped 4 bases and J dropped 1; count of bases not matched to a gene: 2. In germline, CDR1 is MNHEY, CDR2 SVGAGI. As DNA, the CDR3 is TGTGCCAGCAGTTTGGACAGGGGATCTGGAAACACCATATATTTT. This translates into CASSLDRGSGNTIYF.

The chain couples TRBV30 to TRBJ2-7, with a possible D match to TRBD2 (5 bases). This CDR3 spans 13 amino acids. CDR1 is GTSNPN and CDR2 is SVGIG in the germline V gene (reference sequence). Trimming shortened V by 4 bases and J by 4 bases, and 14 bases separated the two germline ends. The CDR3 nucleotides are TGTGCCTGGACAAAAGAGGGAAAGTACGAGCAGTACTTC. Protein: CAWTKEGKYEQYF.

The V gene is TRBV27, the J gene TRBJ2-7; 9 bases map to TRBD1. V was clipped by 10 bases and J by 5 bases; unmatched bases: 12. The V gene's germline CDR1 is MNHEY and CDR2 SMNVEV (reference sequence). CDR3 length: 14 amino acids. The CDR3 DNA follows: TGTGCCAACGACAGGGGGGGGGATGTGAACGAGCAGTACTTC. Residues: CANDRGGDVNEQYF.

CDR3 DNA sequence: TGTGCCAGCAGCTTGGCATCATTTAACTATGGCTACACCTTC. Translation: CASSLASFNYGYTF. V usage is TRBV7-9 and J usage is TRBJ1-2; no reliable D call. Per germline, CDR1 SEHNR and CDR2 FQNEAQ (reference sequence). This CDR3 is 14 amino acids long. Trimming removed 3 bases at V and 1 base at J, with 9 bases between. The entire variable domain, with the rest obtained from reference TRBV7-9 and TRBJ1-2, is as follows: DTGVSQNPRHKITKRGQNVTFRCDPISEHNRLYWYRQTLGQGPEFLTYFQNEAQLEKSRLLSDRFSAERPKGSFSTLEIQRTEQGDSAMYLCASSLASFNYGYTFGSGTRLTVV.

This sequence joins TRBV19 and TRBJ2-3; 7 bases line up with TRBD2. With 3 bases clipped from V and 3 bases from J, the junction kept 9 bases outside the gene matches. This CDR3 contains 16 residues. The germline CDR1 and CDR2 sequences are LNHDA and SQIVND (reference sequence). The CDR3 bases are TGTGCCAGTAGTATTTTGGGCGGGAGTGGAACAGATACGCAGTATTTT. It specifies CASSILGGSGTDTQYF.

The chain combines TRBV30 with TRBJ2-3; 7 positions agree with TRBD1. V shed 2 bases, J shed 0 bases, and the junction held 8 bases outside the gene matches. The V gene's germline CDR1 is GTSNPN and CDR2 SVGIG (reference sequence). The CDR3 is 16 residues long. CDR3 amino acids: CAWSRDTGVSTDTQYF. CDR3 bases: TGTGCCTGGAGTAGAGATACAGGGGTTAGCACAGATACGCAGTATTTT.

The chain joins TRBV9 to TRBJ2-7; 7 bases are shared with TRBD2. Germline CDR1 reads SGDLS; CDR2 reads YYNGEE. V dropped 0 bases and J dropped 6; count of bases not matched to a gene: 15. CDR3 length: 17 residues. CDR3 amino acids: CASSVGARESGTSEQYF. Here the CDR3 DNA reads TGTGCCAGCAGCGTAGGGGCGCGGGAGTCCGGTACCTCCGAGCAGTACTTC.

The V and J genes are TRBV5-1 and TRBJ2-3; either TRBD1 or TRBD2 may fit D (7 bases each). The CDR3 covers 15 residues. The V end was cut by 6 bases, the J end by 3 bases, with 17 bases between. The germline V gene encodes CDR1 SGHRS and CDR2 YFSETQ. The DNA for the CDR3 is TGCGCCAGCAAGGGTGGGAGGGGGCGAACAGATACGCAGTATTTT. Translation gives CASKGGRGRTDTQYF.

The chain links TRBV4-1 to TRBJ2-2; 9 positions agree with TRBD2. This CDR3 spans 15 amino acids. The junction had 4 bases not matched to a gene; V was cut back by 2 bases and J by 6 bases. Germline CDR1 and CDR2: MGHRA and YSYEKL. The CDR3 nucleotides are TGCGCCAGCAGCCAAAGGACTAGCGAAGCCGGGGAGCTGTTTTTT. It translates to CASSQRTSEAGELFF.

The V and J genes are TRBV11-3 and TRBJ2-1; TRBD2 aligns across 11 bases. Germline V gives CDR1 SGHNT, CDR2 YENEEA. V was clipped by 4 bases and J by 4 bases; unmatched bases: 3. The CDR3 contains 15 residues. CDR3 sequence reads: CASSSGTSGYNEQFF. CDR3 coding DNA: TGTGCCAGCAGCTCCGGGACTAGCGGTTACAATGAGCAGTTCTTC.

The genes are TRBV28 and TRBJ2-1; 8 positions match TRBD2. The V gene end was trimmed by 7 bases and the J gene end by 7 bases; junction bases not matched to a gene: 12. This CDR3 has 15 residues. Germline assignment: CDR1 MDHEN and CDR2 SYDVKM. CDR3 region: CASTSFAGTRNEQFF. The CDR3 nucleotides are TGTGCCAGCACTAGTTTCGCCGGGACTAGAAATGAGCAGTTCTTC.

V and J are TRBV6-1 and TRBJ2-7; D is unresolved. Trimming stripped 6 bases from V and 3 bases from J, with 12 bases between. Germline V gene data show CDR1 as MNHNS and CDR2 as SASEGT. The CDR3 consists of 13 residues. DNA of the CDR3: TGTGCCAGCAGCCGCCCTGAGTTCTACGAGCAGTACTTC. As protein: CASSRPEFYEQYF.

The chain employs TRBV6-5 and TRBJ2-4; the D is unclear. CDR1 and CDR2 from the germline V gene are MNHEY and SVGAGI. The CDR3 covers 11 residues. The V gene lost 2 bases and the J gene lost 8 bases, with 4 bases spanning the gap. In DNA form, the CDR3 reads TGTGCCAGCAGTTACGGTTACATTCAGTACTTC. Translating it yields CASSYGYIQYF.

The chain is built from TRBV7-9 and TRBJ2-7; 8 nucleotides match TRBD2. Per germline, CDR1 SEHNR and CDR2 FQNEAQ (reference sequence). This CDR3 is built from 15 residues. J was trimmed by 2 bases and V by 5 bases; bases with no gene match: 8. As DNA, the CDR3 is TGTGCCAGCAGCGTAAAGCTAGCGGGCCCCTACGAGCAGTACTTC. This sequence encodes CASSVKLAGPYEQYF.

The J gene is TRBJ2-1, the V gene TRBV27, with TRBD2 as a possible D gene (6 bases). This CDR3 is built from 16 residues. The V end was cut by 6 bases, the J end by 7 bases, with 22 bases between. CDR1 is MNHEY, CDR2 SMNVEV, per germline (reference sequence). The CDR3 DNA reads TGTGCCAGCAGGACAGTACAGTCGAAAGGACTAAATGAGCAGTTCTTC. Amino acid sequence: CASRTVQSKGLNEQFF.

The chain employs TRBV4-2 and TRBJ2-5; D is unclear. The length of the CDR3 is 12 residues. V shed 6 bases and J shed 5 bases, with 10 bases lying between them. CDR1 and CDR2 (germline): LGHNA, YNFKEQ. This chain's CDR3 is CASSRSDETQYF. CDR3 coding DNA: TGTGCCAGCAGTCGGTCGGATGAGACCCAGTACTTC.

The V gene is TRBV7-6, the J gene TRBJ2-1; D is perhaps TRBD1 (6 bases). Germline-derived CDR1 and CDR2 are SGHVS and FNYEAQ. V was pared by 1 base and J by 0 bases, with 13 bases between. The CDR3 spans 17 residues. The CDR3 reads CASSLGEGEPSYNEQFF. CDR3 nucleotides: TGTGCCAGCAGCTTAGGAGAGGGGGAGCCCTCCTACAATGAGCAGTTCTTC.

In nucleotides, the CDR3 is TGTGCCAGTAGCCCCGCAGGGAATGATTCACCCCTCCACTTT. It encodes CASSPAGNDSPLHF. V is TRBV19 and J is TRBJ1-6; a weak D match, TRBD1 (5 bases). Trimming took off 6 bases at V and 8 bases at J, with 14 bases between the two ends. The CDR3 totals 14 residues. Germline V CDR1 and CDR2: LNHDA, SQIVND (reference sequence).

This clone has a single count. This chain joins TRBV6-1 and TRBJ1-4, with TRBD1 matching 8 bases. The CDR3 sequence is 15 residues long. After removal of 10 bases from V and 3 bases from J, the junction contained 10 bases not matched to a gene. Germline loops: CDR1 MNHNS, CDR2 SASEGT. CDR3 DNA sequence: TGTGCCAACCAATTAGACAGGGGAGCTAATGAAAAACTGTTTTTT. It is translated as CANQLDRGANEKLFF.

CDR3 in DNA: TGTGCCAGCAGCCCGCAGGGGGTGTCAGGAGAGACCCAGTACTTC. Its translation is CASSPQGVSGETQYF. The chain uses TRBV11-2 and TRBJ2-5; 7 bases are shared with TRBD1. CDR1 SGHAT and CDR2 FQNNGV come from the germline V gene. The CDR3 sequence is 15 residues long. The V segment lost 5 bases and the J segment 4 bases; nucleotides outside the gene matches: 10.

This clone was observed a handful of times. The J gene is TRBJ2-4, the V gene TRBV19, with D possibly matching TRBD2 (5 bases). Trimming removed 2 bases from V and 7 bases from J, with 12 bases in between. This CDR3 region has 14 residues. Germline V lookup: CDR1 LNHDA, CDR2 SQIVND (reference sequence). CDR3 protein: CASSIRGLGNIQYF. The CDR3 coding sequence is TGTGCCAGTAGTATACGAGGGCTCGGGAACATTCAGTACTTC.

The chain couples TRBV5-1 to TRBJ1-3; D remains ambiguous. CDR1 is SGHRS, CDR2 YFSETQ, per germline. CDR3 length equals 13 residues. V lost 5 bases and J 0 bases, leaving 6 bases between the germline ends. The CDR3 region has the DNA TGCGCCAGCAGGGGCATCTCTGGAAACACCATATATTTT. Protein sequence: CASRGISGNTIYF.

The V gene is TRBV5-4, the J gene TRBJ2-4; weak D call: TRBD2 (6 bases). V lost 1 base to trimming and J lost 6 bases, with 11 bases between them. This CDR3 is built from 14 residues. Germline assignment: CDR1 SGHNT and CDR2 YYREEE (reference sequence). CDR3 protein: CASSLSGVGNIQYF. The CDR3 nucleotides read TGTGCCAGCAGCTTGTCGGGGGTCGGAAACATTCAGTACTTC.

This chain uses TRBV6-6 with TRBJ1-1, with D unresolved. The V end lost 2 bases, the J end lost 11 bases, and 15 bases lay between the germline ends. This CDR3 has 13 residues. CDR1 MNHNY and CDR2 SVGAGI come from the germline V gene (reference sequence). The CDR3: CASSYTTTIPAFF. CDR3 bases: TGTGCCAGCAGTTACACAACGACCATTCCTGCTTTCTTT.

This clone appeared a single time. This CDR3 reads CASSPRGRESSYNEQFF. DNA for the CDR3: TGTGCCAGCAGCCCAAGGGGGCGGGAGAGCTCCTACAATGAGCAGTTCTTC. The chain combines TRBV11-2 with TRBJ2-1, with D perhaps assigned TRBD1 or TRBD2 (7 bases each). The CDR3 is 17 amino acids. With 5 bases removed from V and 0 bases from J, the gap between germline ends came to 17 bases. Per the germline V gene, CDR1 is SGHAT and CDR2 is FQNNGV.

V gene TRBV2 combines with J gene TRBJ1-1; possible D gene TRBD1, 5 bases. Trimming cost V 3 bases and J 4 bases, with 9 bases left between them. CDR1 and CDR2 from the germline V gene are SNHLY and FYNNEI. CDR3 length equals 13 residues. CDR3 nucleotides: TGTGCCAGCAGTGAGGGGGGGACCACTGAAGCTTTCTTT. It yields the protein CASSEGGTTEAFF. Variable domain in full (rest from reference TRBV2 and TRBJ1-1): EPEVTQTPSHQVTQMGQEVILRCVPISNHLYFYWYRQILGQKVEFLVSFYNNEISEKSEIFDDQFSVERPDGSNFTLKIRSTKLEDSAMYFCASSEGGTTEAFFGQGTRLTVV.

Here the CDR3 reads CASSLDPTGNTIYF. In nucleotides, the CDR3 is TGTGCCAGCAGCTTAGATCCGACTGGAAACACCATATATTTT. The V call is TRBV7-8, the J call TRBJ1-3; D remains ambiguous. This CDR3 region has 14 residues. Trimming left V 1 base short and J 2 bases short, with 6 bases between. CDR1 and CDR2 (germline): SGHVS, FQNEAQ.

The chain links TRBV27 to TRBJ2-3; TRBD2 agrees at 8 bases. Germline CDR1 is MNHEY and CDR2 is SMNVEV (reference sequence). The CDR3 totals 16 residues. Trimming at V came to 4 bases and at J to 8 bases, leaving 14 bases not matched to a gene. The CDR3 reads CASSSPSGGSPGTQYF. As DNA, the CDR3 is TGTGCCAGCAGTTCTCCCAGCGGGGGAAGTCCGGGTACGCAGTATTTT.

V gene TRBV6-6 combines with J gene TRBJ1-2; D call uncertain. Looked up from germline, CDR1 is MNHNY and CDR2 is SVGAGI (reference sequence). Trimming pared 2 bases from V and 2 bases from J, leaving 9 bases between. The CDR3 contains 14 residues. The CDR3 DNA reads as TGTGCCAGCAGTTACCAGATTACGAACTATGGCTACACCTTC. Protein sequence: CASSYQITNYGYTF.